These 31 T cell receptor beta chains originate from one sample sequenced in a study of CD8+ T cells in alopecia areata. Investigators isolated RNA and reverse transcribed it into cDNA to act as the sequencing template. Assay used: immunoSEQ multiplex PCR; TCRdb lists only in-frame clones, some missing. In the table there are roughly 140,000 clones, roughly 60% of which are singletons. Material for sequencing was CD8+ T cells sorted from blood. All receptors come from a human donor in good health.

The V call is TRBV2, the J call TRBJ2-7; the match to TRBD2 covers 10 bases. The V gene end was trimmed by 5 bases and the J gene end by 2 bases; junction bases not matched to a gene: 3. Germline V gene lookup returns CDR1 SNHLY and CDR2 FYNNEI. The CDR3 runs to 14 residues. The CDR3 DNA follows: TGTGCCAGCAGTAGGACTAGCGGCCCCTACGAGCAGTACTTC. Translated, it gives CASSRTSGPYEQYF. Based on the CDR3 plus reference TRBV2 and TRBJ2-7, the full variable domain is EPEVTQTPSHQVTQMGQEVILRCVPISNHLYFYWYRQILGQKVEFLVSFYNNEISEKSEIFDDQFSVERPDGSNFTLKIRSTKLEDSAMYFCASSRTSGPYEQYFGPGTRLTVT.

The chain has TRBV4-1 and TRBJ2-7; 7 positions match TRBD1. The trim removed 3 bases at V and 5 bases at J, leaving 10 bases unmatched. Germline V lookup: CDR1 MGHRA, CDR2 YSYEKL. The CDR3 runs 15 residues. The CDR3 spells CASSHVMDRLHEQYF. CDR3 DNA: TGCGCCAGCAGCCATGTAATGGACAGGCTCCACGAGCAGTACTTC.

The J gene is TRBJ2-1, the V gene TRBV30, with 7 nucleotides matching TRBD1. CDR3 length equals 17 residues. Germline CDR1 GTSNPN, CDR2 SVGIG (reference sequence). V lost 3 bases and J lost 1; bases outside the gene matches: 12. CDR3 coding DNA: TGTGCCTGGAGAGAACCCGGGACAGCACTATCCTACAATGAGCAGTTCTTC. Amino acid sequence: CAWREPGTALSYNEQFF.

This chain links TRBV7-6 with TRBJ1-4, with D perhaps matching TRBD1 (5 bases). CDR1 and CDR2 (germline): SGHVS, FNYEAQ. The CDR3 loop spans 16 amino acids. Trimming removed 5 bases from V and 0 bases from J, with 13 bases in between. In DNA, the CDR3 is TGTGCCAGCAGCGAAGGGAGGGGCGCAACTAATGAAAAACTGTTTTTT. It specifies CASSEGRGATNEKLFF.

The chain employs TRBV4-1 and TRBJ2-3; 10 bases are shared with TRBD2. The V gene end was trimmed by 1 base and the J gene end by 7 bases; junction bases not matched to a gene: 5. CDR3 size: 15 residues. CDR1 MGHRA and CDR2 YSYEKL come from the germline V gene. CDR3 sequence reads: CASSQGAGGPNTQYF. The CDR3 bases are TGCGCCAGCAGCCAAGGAGCGGGAGGGCCTAATACGCAGTATTTT.

This clone was found a few times. The chain links TRBV19 to TRBJ1-1; D might be TRBD1 (5 bases). The CDR3 consists of 12 residues. Germline V gene data show CDR1 as LNHDA and CDR2 as SQIVND (reference sequence). Trimming shortened V by 7 bases and J by 3 bases, and 9 bases separated the two germline ends. The DNA for the CDR3 is TGTGCCAGTATCAAAGGGGACACTGAAGCTTTCTTT. Translation gives CASIKGDTEAFF.

The V call is TRBV27, the J call TRBJ1-2; possible D gene TRBD1, 6 bases. CDR1 MNHEY and CDR2 SMNVEV come from the germline V gene (reference sequence). The V gene lost 6 bases and the J gene lost 6 bases, with 14 bases spanning the gap. This CDR3 is built from 13 residues. CDR3 nucleotide sequence: TGTGCCAGCAGGACAGGAATTTGGCATGGCTACACCTTC. This sequence encodes CASRTGIWHGYTF.

With respect to this clone: The junction differs from germline at one of its ends, possibly a read error. This chain links TRBV9 with TRBJ2-5, with D possibly TRBD2 on 6 matching bases. The CDR3 runs to 16 residues. CDR1 and CDR2 (germline): SGDLS, YYNGEE. This CDR3 is CASSGGASGSQGTQYF. CDR3 sequence (DNA): TGTGCCAGCAGCGGCGGGGCGTCAGGTAGTCAAGGGACCCAGTACTTC.

In the case of this clone: At one boundary the junction diverges from the germline segment, which might be a read error. This sequence joins TRBV4-1 and TRBJ1-5, with 10 bases matching TRBD1. This CDR3 is 16 amino acids long. Germline V gene data show CDR1 as MGHRA and CDR2 as YSYEKL. The CDR3 region is CASSQGQGEIVQPQHF. CDR3 nucleotides: TGTGCCAGCAGCCAAGGACAGGGGGAAATAGTTCAGCCCCAGCATTTT.

This clone was seen a few times. The rearrangement joins TRBV4-2 to TRBJ2-3, with TRBD2 identical over 7 bases. This CDR3 spans 18 amino acids. CDR1 LGHNA and CDR2 YNFKEQ come from the germline V gene. V shed 0 bases and J 4 bases; nucleotides not matched to a gene: 13. CDR3 region: CASSQESHGGSWPDTQYF. The DNA for the CDR3 is TGTGCCAGCAGCCAAGAATCTCACGGCGGGAGTTGGCCAGATACGCAGTATTTT.

This clone was observed a handful of times. J is TRBJ2-1 and V is TRBV27; 10 nucleotides align to TRBD2. V shed 4 bases and J 7 bases; nucleotides not matched to a gene: 10. Germline loops: CDR1 MNHEY, CDR2 SMNVEV (reference sequence). This CDR3 region has 16 residues. CDR3 sequence: CASSSRVAGGGNEQFF. CDR3 in DNA: TGTGCCAGCAGTTCCCGAGTAGCGGGAGGTGGTAATGAGCAGTTCTTC.

The gene calls are TRBV27 and TRBJ2-2, with D perhaps matching TRBD1 (6 bases). The CDR3 spans 12 residues. Germline assignment: CDR1 MNHEY and CDR2 SMNVEV (reference sequence). Trimming stripped 4 bases from V and 6 bases from J, with 6 bases between. The CDR3 here is CASSSGAGELFF. The CDR3 DNA sequence: TGTGCCAGCAGTTCAGGGGCCGGGGAGCTGTTTTTT.

The J gene is TRBJ1-2, the V gene TRBV2, with D maybe TRBD1 (6 bases). Germline V gene data show CDR1 as SNHLY and CDR2 as FYNNEI. With 1 base removed from V and 4 bases from J, the gap between germline ends came to 16 bases. This CDR3 has 16 residues. The CDR3 here is CASSEDLGLDSYGYTF. In DNA form, the CDR3 reads TGTGCCAGCAGTGAAGACTTGGGGTTGGACAGCTATGGCTACACCTTC.

V is TRBV7-9 and J is TRBJ2-7, with a possible D match to TRBD2 (5 bases). The CDR3 spans 15 residues. V was trimmed by 1 base and J by 9 bases, leaving 19 bases between them. Per germline, CDR1 SEHNR and CDR2 FQNEAQ (reference sequence). CDR3 nucleotides: TGTGCCAGCAGCTTAGGGCCTGGGGTATACGAGGGGCAGTACTTC. It translates to CASSLGPGVYEGQYF.

The chain combines TRBV7-3 with TRBJ1-5, with TRBD1 as a possible D gene (5 bases). V dropped 6 bases and J dropped 9 bases, with 12 bases sitting between them. The germline CDR1 and CDR2 sequences are SGHTA and FQGTGA. There are 12 residues in the CDR3. As DNA, the CDR3 is TGTGCCAGCAGTTCCGGTAGGGGGCCCCAGCATTTT. Its translation: CASSSGRGPQHF.

The chain links TRBV6-5 to TRBJ1-4, with 9 nucleotides matching TRBD1. The CDR3 runs 15 residues. J was trimmed by 3 bases and V by 3 bases; bases with no gene match: 2. CDR1 is MNHEY and CDR2 is SVGAGI in the germline V gene. CDR3 in DNA: TGTGCCAGCAGTTATCACAGGGGGCCTAATGAAAAACTGTTTTTT. Translation gives CASSYHRGPNEKLFF.

This clone was seen more than once but under ten times. The gene calls are TRBV27 and TRBJ2-4; tentative D call: TRBD2 (6 bases). Trimming removed 6 bases from V and 7 bases from J, with 16 bases in between. There are 14 residues in the CDR3. Germline CDR1 is MNHEY and CDR2 is SMNVEV (reference sequence). The CDR3: CASSLIGGSNIQYF. CDR3 nucleotides: TGTGCCAGCAGCTTAATCGGGGGTTCGAACATTCAGTACTTC.

This clone was found many times. The rearrangement uses TRBV6-1 and TRBJ2-3; TRBD2 matches 8 bases. CDR1 and CDR2 from the germline V gene are MNHNS and SASEGT. CDR3 length: 17 amino acids. V was pared by 0 bases and J by 1 base, with 6 bases of the junction left unmatched. The CDR3 spells CASSEAPAGGGTDTQYF. The CDR3 bases are TGTGCCAGCAGTGAAGCGCCGGCGGGAGGAGGCACAGATACGCAGTATTTT.

This clone was observed a single time. The J gene is TRBJ2-7, the V gene TRBV7-9; D is unclear. V was pared by 5 bases and J by 0 bases, with 8 bases between. Germline loops: CDR1 SEHNR, CDR2 FQNEAQ (reference sequence). This CDR3 is built from 13 residues. The CDR3 spells CASSPGYSYEQYF. CDR3 coding DNA: TGTGCCAGCAGCCCCGGGTACTCCTACGAGCAGTACTTC.

V gene TRBV9 combines with J gene TRBJ2-5, with 10 bases aligning to TRBD2. From germline, CDR1 is SGDLS and CDR2 YYNGEE. J lost 1 base, V lost 1 base, and 1 base had no gene match. This CDR3 has 15 residues. In nucleotides, the CDR3 is TGTGCCAGCAGCGTATCTAGCGGGAGCCAAGAGACCCAGTACTTC. Translating it yields CASSVSSGSQETQYF.

The chain combines TRBV14 with TRBJ2-5; 7 nucleotides match TRBD1. Matching the DNA end better, TRBJ2-7 makes the J call doubtful. This CDR3 spans 14 amino acids. Per germline, CDR1 SGHDN and CDR2 FVKESK. The CDR3 nucleotides are TGTGCCAGCAGCCAAGGACAGGGCCCCTACGAGCAGTACTTC. Protein product: CASSQGQGPYEQYF.

The count of this clone is one. This rearrangement joins TRBV13 to TRBJ2-7, with D perhaps TRBD1 or TRBD2 (6 bases each). This CDR3 is built from 13 residues. Per the germline V gene, CDR1 is PRHDT and CDR2 is FYEKMQ (reference sequence). Trimming removed 5 bases from V and 3 bases from J, with 11 bases in between. CDR3 in DNA: TGTGCCAGCAGCGTGGGGGGCAGCTACGAGCAGTACTTC. Amino acids: CASSVGGSYEQYF.

The chain recombines TRBV27 with TRBJ2-7; perhaps D is TRBD1 or TRBD2 (5 bases each). Looked up from germline, CDR1 is MNHEY and CDR2 is SMNVEV (reference sequence). The V gene lost 1 base and the J gene lost 5 bases, with 6 bases spanning the gap. The CDR3 contains 12 residues. This CDR3 is CASSLLGDEQYF. The DNA of the CDR3 is TGTGCCAGCAGTTTATTGGGGGACGAGCAGTACTTC.

The rearrangement joins TRBV28 to TRBJ2-7, with D possibly matching TRBD1 (6 bases). This CDR3 region has 16 residues. Germline V gives CDR1 MDHEN, CDR2 SYDVKM. Trimming removed 1 base from V and 6 bases from J, with 19 bases in between. The CDR3 region is CASSLYAGDGLAEQYF. For the CDR3, the DNA is TGTGCCAGCAGTTTATATGCAGGGGATGGTTTGGCCGAGCAGTACTTC.

In this sample, this clone turned up a few times. This chain links TRBV19 with TRBJ2-4; D is possibly TRBD2 (5 bases). This CDR3 has 12 residues. Per germline, CDR1 LNHDA and CDR2 SQIVND (reference sequence). With 5 bases removed from V and 10 bases from J, the gap between germline ends came to 12 bases. This CDR3 is CASSGSLGIQYF. Written as DNA, the CDR3 is TGTGCCAGTAGTGGGAGCCTAGGGATTCAGTACTTC.

This sequence joins TRBV23-1 and TRBJ2-7, with a weak D call TRBD1 (5 bases). TRBV23-1 is sorted into the ORF group, with uncertain function. V was cut by 4 bases and J by 4 bases, with 14 bases left in between. The CDR3 consists of 14 residues. For the CDR3, the DNA is TGCGCCAGCAGTCCCCCCGACAGCAATTACGAGCAGTACTTC. It specifies CASSPPDSNYEQYF.

The chain joins TRBV7-2 to TRBJ2-5; D gene unclear. This CDR3 comprises 13 residues. Germline V lookup: CDR1 SGHTA, CDR2 FQGNSA. V dropped 5 bases and J dropped 4 bases, with 11 bases sitting between them. DNA for the CDR3: TGTGCCAGCAGCATCCACGAACTAGAGACCCAGTACTTC. Translating it yields CASSIHELETQYF.

This chain joins TRBV4-1 and TRBJ2-7; 11 bases are shared with TRBD2. From germline, CDR1 is MGHRA and CDR2 YSYEKL. Trimming removed 4 bases from V and 1 base from J; junction bases left unmatched: 3. This CDR3 has 15 amino acids. CDR3 DNA sequence: TGCGCCAGCAGCCCGACTAGCGGGATATCCTACGAGCAGTACTTC. This codes for CASSPTSGISYEQYF.

The chain recombines TRBV6-4 with TRBJ2-2; either TRBD1 or TRBD2 may fit D (5 bases each). Germline V gene data show CDR1 as MRHNA and CDR2 as SNTAGT. With 0 bases removed from V and 7 bases from J, the gap between germline ends came to 9 bases. The CDR3 contains 14 residues. CDR3 nucleotide sequence: TGTGCCAGCAGTGACTCAGGGGAGCACGGGGAGCTGTTTTTT. It codes for CASSDSGEHGELFF.

This chain uses TRBV18 with TRBJ2-1; 14 bases fit TRBD2. Germline-derived CDR1 and CDR2 are KGHSH and LQKENI. V lost 4 bases and J lost 8; bases outside the gene matches: 10. CDR3 length: 17 amino acids. The CDR3 region is CASSQGTSGSPGDEQFF. The CDR3 nucleotides read TGTGCCAGCTCACAGGGGACTAGCGGGAGCCCAGGGGATGAGCAGTTCTTC.

The V call is TRBV11-2, the J call TRBJ2-5, with D perhaps TRBD1 or TRBD2 (5 bases each). The CDR3 spans 12 residues. V gave up 5 bases and J gave up 4 bases, with 8 bases separating them. CDR1 is SGHAT and CDR2 is FQNNGV in the germline V gene. CDR3 bases: TGTGCCAGCAGCCGGGGCCCAGAGACCCAGTACTTC. Amino acid sequence: CASSRGPETQYF.